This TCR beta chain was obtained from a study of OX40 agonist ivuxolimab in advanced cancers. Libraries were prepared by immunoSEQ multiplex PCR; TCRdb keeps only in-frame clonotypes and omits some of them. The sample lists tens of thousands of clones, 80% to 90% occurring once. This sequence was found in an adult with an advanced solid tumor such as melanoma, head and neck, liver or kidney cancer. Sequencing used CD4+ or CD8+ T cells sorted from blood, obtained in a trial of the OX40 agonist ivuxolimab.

CDR3: CASSLEERREQYF. CDR3 in DNA: TGTGCCAGCAGCTTAGAGGAAAGGCGGGAGCAGTACTTC. This rearrangement joins TRBV7-8 to TRBJ2-7; D is uncertain. Between the trimmed V and J ends, which lost 1 base and 7 bases, there was a span of 11 bases. The CDR3 spans 13 residues. Germline values: CDR1 SGHVS, CDR2 FQNEAQ.